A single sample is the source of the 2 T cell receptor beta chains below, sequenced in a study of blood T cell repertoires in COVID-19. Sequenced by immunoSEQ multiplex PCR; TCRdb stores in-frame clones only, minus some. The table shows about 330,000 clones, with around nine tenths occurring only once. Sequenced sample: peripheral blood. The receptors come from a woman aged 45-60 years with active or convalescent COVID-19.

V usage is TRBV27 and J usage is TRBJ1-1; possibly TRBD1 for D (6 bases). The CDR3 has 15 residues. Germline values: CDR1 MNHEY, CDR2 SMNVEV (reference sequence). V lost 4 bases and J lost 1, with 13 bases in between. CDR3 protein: CASSSRGLQNTEAFF. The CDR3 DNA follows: TGTGCCAGCAGTTCCAGGGGTCTTCAGAACACTGAAGCTTTCTTT.

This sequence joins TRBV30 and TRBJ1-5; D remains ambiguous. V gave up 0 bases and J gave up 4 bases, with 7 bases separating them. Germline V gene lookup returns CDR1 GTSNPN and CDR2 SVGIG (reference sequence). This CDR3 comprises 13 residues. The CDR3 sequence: CAWSVGDNQPQHF. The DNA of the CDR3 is TGTGCCTGGAGTGTAGGAGATAATCAGCCCCAGCATTTT.